This TCR beta chain stems from a study of blood T cell repertoires in COVID-19. Study information: T cells, B-cell-depleted T cells, or PBMCs supplied cDNA or gDNA.

Here immunoSEQ multiplex PCR was the method, and the copy in TCRdb shows in-frame clones only, minus some. The sample records more than 250,000 clones, 70% to 90% being singletons. Cohorts were assigned according to the clinical history that participants reported. The receptor's source is a man aged 25 to 40 who had recovered from COVID-19. Sequencing used PBMCs or T cells enriched from blood (not recorded which).

CDR3 protein: CASSTDSSTDTQYF. The CDR3 DNA sequence: TGTGCCAGCAGCACCGACAGTAGTACAGATACGCAGTATTTT. The chain couples TRBV7-3 to TRBJ2-3; perhaps TRBD1 as D (5 bases). The V end was cut by 5 bases, the J end by 3 bases, with 12 bases between. CDR3 length: 14 residues. Germline assignment: CDR1 SGHTA and CDR2 FQGTGA. The whole variable domain, filled in from reference TRBV7-3 and TRBJ2-3, reads GAGVSQTPSNKVTEKGKYVELRCDPISGHTALYWYRQSLGQGPEFLIYFQGTGAADDSGLPNDRFFAVRPEGSVSTLKIQRTERGDSAVYLCASSTDSSTDTQYFGPGTRLTVL.